This T cell receptor beta chain was sequenced during a study of T cell responses to AZD1222 COVID-19 vaccine. Study-level points and caveats: The donor group comprised mostly white British people and more females; the analysis possibly underestimated clonal diversity. Vaccine-related CD4 TCRs covered spike, predominating at 160-218 and 743-854.

In the case of this clone: Its matching antigen is unknown.

V lost 6 bases to trimming and J lost 3 bases; unmatched junction nucleotides: 5. The CDR3 length is 13 residues. Germline V CDR1 and CDR2: MNHEY, SMNVEV (reference sequence). TCRdb's table, derived via immunoSEQ multiplex PCR, lists solely in-frame clones and lacks some. Here the sample spans tens of thousands of clones, 70% to 90% being singletons. Sequenced material: peripheral blood, taken on day 0 of AZD1222 vaccination. The chain is built from TRBV27 and TRBJ2-7; 7 nucleotides agree with TRBD2. This TCR came from an adult in good health. The CDR3 bases are TGTGCCAGCAGACGGGACTACCGCTACGAGCAGTACTTC. As protein: CASRRDYRYEQYF.